These 30 T cell receptor beta chains originate from one sample sequenced in a study of shared clonotypes between healthy human individuals. Some clones are missing from TCRdb's copy, which holds only in-frame ones; the method was immunoSEQ multiplex PCR. Among 950,000 to 1,300,000 clones listed, roughly 75% were seen once. The sample comprised memory CD4+ T cells sorted from blood. Subset: CD45RA-negative fraction. Every receptor here comes from a young man in good health.

This chain joins TRBV30 and TRBJ1-4; tentative D call: TRBD1 (5 bases). There are 14 residues in the CDR3. Trimming left V 5 bases short and J 4 bases short, with 14 bases between. CDR1 GTSNPN and CDR2 SVGIG come from the germline V gene (reference sequence). The DNA for the CDR3 is TGTGCCTGGGAGGGAAGGGGCCATAATGAAAAACTGTTTTTT. This translates into CAWEGRGHNEKLFF.

The V call is TRBV18, the J call TRBJ2-6; maybe TRBD2 (6 bases). This CDR3 spans 19 amino acids. The V and J ends lost 1 base and 1 base respectively, with 17 bases between them. The germline gives CDR1 KGHSH, CDR2 LQKENI. The chain's CDR3 is CASSPLPGASVSGANVLTF. DNA for the CDR3: TGTGCCAGCTCACCACTTCCCGGGGCTAGCGTATCTGGGGCCAACGTCCTGACTTTC.

This rearrangement joins TRBV5-1 to TRBJ2-3, with TRBD2 matching over 11 bases. Germline lookup yields CDR1 SGHRS and CDR2 YFSETQ. The CDR3 extends over 17 amino acids. The junction had 5 bases not matched to a gene; V was cut back by 0 bases and J by 2 bases. In nucleotides, the CDR3 is TGCGCCAGCAGCTTGGCTCTAGCGGGGGGTCTCACAGATACGCAGTATTTT. Translated, it gives CASSLALAGGLTDTQYF.

As regards this clone: A read error may explain this, as a much larger clone is one base away. The gene calls are TRBV7-9 and TRBJ2-5; D is unclear. Near its end, the DNA agrees better with TRBJ2-7, so the J call may be wrong. The germline V gene encodes CDR1 SEHNR and CDR2 FQNEAQ (reference sequence). This CDR3 spans 12 amino acids. The CDR3 DNA sequence: TGTGCCAGCAGCTTAGGTGCCTACGAGCAGTACTTC. It codes for CASSLGAYEQYF.

The CDR3 DNA follows: TGCGCCAGCAGTGAACAACAGGGGTGGGAGCAGTACTTC. Amino acids: CASSEQQGWEQYF. The chain is built from TRBV10-2 and TRBJ2-5, with 7 bases that match TRBD1. V lost 3 bases to trimming and J lost 11 bases; unmatched junction nucleotides: 9. The V gene's germline CDR1 is WSHSY and CDR2 SAAADI. CDR3 size: 13 residues.

This chain links TRBV11-2 with TRBJ2-7; 8 nucleotides align to TRBD1. CDR3 length equals 13 residues. The trim removed 0 bases at V and 9 bases at J, leaving 4 bases unmatched. Germline lookup yields CDR1 SGHAT and CDR2 FQNNGV. The CDR3 coding sequence is TGTGCCAGCAGCTTAGATTTCAGGGGGCGGCAGTACTTC. This sequence encodes CASSLDFRGRQYF.

This clone was counted ten times or more. V is TRBV15 and J is TRBJ2-3, with 7 bases matching TRBD2. The CDR3 contains 15 residues. Germline V gives CDR1 LNHNV, CDR2 YYDKDF (reference sequence). V was pared by 0 bases and J by 5 bases, with 5 bases of the junction left unmatched. The CDR3 DNA reads TGTGCCACCAGCAGAGAACGGGAGGAGCAAGATACGCAGTATTTT. This sequence encodes CATSREREEQDTQYF.

The J gene is TRBJ2-2, the V gene TRBV11-2, with a tentative D call TRBD1 (6 bases). Germline-derived CDR1 and CDR2 are SGHAT and FQNNGV. This CDR3 is built from 18 residues. Trimming removed 1 base at V and 1 base at J, with 16 bases between. CDR3 nucleotides: TGTGCCAGCAGCTTAGCGCAACCGGCCAGGGGGAACACCGGGGAGCTGTTTTTT. This gives the protein CASSLAQPARGNTGELFF.

This clone was picked up one time. The chain employs TRBV2 and TRBJ1-5, with D perhaps matching TRBD1 (6 bases). The CDR3 length is 14 residues. Germline CDR1 SNHLY, CDR2 FYNNEI. Trimming removed 5 bases at V and 1 base at J, with 9 bases between. The CDR3, as DNA: TGTGCCAGCAGTTTTGACAGGAGCAATCAGCCCCAGCATTTT. This encodes CASSFDRSNQPQHF.

This clone has just one count. The CDR3 DNA is TGTGCCAGCAGCTTGTGGACTAGCGGGGCGGGGGAGCAGTACTTC. Protein product: CASSLWTSGAGEQYF. The chain uses TRBV5-4 and TRBJ2-7, with 12 bases matching TRBD2. V lost 1 base to trimming and J lost 7 bases; unmatched junction nucleotides: 6. The CDR3 has 15 residues. The germline V gene has CDR1 SGHNT and CDR2 YYREEE (reference sequence).

The chain employs TRBV10-3 and TRBJ2-7; D is uncertain. V shed 4 bases and J shed 7 bases, with 26 bases lying between them. Germline V gene lookup returns CDR1 ENHRY and CDR2 SYGVKD. The CDR3 is 17 residues long. CDR3 bases: TGTGCCATCAGTGGAAGAGGTGCAAGCCAGCCCCGTGGGGAGCAGTACTTC. Amino acids: CAISGRGASQPRGEQYF.

The chain carries TRBV12-5 and TRBJ1-1; unclear D gene. This CDR3 has 12 residues. The V end lost 3 bases, the J end lost 4 bases, and 6 bases lay between the germline ends. Germline assignment: CDR1 LGHNT and CDR2 FRNRAP. CDR3 coding DNA: TGTGCTAGTGGTTTAGAGCCCACTGAAGCTTTCTTT. This sequence encodes CASGLEPTEAFF.

The chain uses TRBV7-6 and TRBJ2-7; D call uncertain. Trimming left V 1 base short and J 6 bases short, with 16 bases between. This CDR3 is 15 amino acids long. Germline CDR1 reads SGHVS; CDR2 reads FNYEAQ. The CDR3 sequence is CASSLGRPYEGEQYF. The CDR3 DNA is TGTGCCAGCAGCTTAGGTCGGCCTTATGAAGGCGAGCAGTACTTC.

About this clone: Given a much more abundant clone one base away, this may be a read error. CDR3 nucleotide sequence: TGCGCCAGCGGCGTGGAGGGATTACTGCCCATATATTTT. It specifies CASGVEGLLPIYF. The V and J genes are TRBV5-1 and TRBJ1-3; unclear D gene. The CDR3 spans 13 residues. The germline gives CDR1 SGHRS, CDR2 YFSETQ. Trimming removed 7 bases from V and 11 bases from J, with 19 bases in between.

This clone was observed a few times. J is TRBJ1-6 and V is TRBV30; no clear D gene. V was clipped by 1 base and J by 0 bases, with 10 bases between them. Germline loops: CDR1 GTSNPN, CDR2 SVGIG (reference sequence). The CDR3 loop spans 16 amino acids. In DNA, the CDR3 is TGTGCCTGGAGTGGGAGGAGACTCTCCTATAATTCACCCCTCCACTTT. Protein sequence: CAWSGRRLSYNSPLHF.

A word on this clone: At the DNA level, this CDR3 is encoded by other sequences in the same sample as well. The chain uses TRBV9 and TRBJ2-1; D not resolved. Per the germline V gene, CDR1 is SGDLS and CDR2 is YYNGEE. V was cut by 3 bases and J by 2 bases, with 3 bases left in between. The CDR3 loop spans 12 amino acids. CDR3 sequence reads: CASSGPYNEQFF. Here the CDR3 DNA reads TGTGCCAGCAGCGGTCCCTACAATGAGCAGTTCTTC.

This chain uses TRBV6-1 with TRBJ2-5; D may match TRBD1 or TRBD2 (6 bases each). The germline CDR1 and CDR2 sequences are MNHNS and SASEGT. The germline V and J ends were trimmed by 8 bases and 5 bases, with 21 bases remaining between them. CDR3 size: 15 residues. CDR3 amino acids: CASEPGAHPRETQYF. The CDR3, as DNA: TGTGCCAGCGAACCGGGGGCCCACCCCCGCGAGACCCAGTACTTC.

V is TRBV5-6 and J is TRBJ2-1, with 11 nucleotides matching TRBD2. The V segment lost 0 bases and the J segment 10 bases; nucleotides outside the gene matches: 6. The germline gives CDR1 SGHDT, CDR2 YYEEEE. This CDR3 region has 15 residues. This CDR3 is CASSLGTSGSGEQFF. CDR3 DNA: TGTGCCAGCAGCTTGGGGACTAGCGGGTCGGGCGAGCAGTTCTTC.

This clone was seen a few times. V gene TRBV7-2 combines with J gene TRBJ2-7; D may be TRBD1 (6 bases). The CDR3 has 17 residues. From germline, CDR1 is SGHTA and CDR2 FQGNSA. Trimming removed 1 base at V and 7 bases at J, with 23 bases between. DNA for the CDR3: TGTGCCAGCAGCTTAGGAAGCCAGGGACAAACGCATATTGAGCAGTACTTC. Translating gives CASSLGSQGQTHIEQYF.

The gene calls are TRBV6-1 and TRBJ1-6, with 7 positions matching TRBD1. Losses at the gene ends were 5 bases for V and 5 bases for J; bases not matched to a gene: 6. The germline V gene has CDR1 MNHNS and CDR2 SASEGT. The CDR3 is made up of 15 amino acids. The CDR3 DNA sequence: TGTGCCAGCAGTCCCCGACAGGGAGATAATTCACCCCTCCACTTT. Protein: CASSPRQGDNSPLHF.

J is TRBJ2-1 and V is TRBV5-1; D gene ambiguous. The V end was cut by 4 bases, the J end by 1 base, with 12 bases between. CDR1 and CDR2 from the germline V gene are SGHRS and YFSETQ. The CDR3 contains 15 residues. The CDR3 region has the DNA TGCGCCAGCAGCGACCTAGGCCGGTCCTACAATGAGCAGTTCTTC. Protein sequence: CASSDLGRSYNEQFF. The full variable domain, rest sourced from reference TRBV5-1 and TRBJ2-1, is KAGVTQTPRYLIKTRGQQVTLSCSPISGHRSVSWYQQTPGQGLQFLFEYFSETQRNKGNFPGRFSGRQFSNSRSEMNVSTLELGDSALYLCASSDLGRSYNEQFFGPGTRLTVL.

This clone has a handful of counts. The chain joins TRBV10-1 to TRBJ2-5; D is unclear. The germline CDR1 and CDR2 sequences are WNHNN and SYGVQD (reference sequence). The CDR3 is made up of 12 amino acids. Trimming removed 2 bases at V and 5 bases at J, with 6 bases between. This CDR3 is CASSEGLETQYF. CDR3 bases: TGCGCCAGCAGTGAGGGCTTGGAGACCCAGTACTTC.

The rearrangement joins TRBV4-3 to TRBJ2-1; TRBD2 might be the D (5 bases). CDR1 and CDR2 from the germline V gene are LGHNA and YSLEER. This CDR3 spans 16 amino acids. Trimming took off 2 bases at V and 8 bases at J, with 19 bases between the two ends. CDR3 DNA: TGCGCCAGCAGCCAATCCGGGCTAGCCTCCACCGATGAGCAGTTCTTC. Amino acid sequence: CASSQSGLASTDEQFF.

The rearrangement joins TRBV30 to TRBJ1-2, with D perhaps TRBD1 (6 bases). V lost 4 bases and J 7 bases, leaving 13 bases between the germline ends. The germline V gene has CDR1 GTSNPN and CDR2 SVGIG (reference sequence). CDR3 length equals 12 residues. In DNA form, the CDR3 reads TGTGCCTGGAACTCAGGGGTTGCTGGCTACACCTTC. Protein product: CAWNSGVAGYTF.

This clone was seen just once. Other DNA sequences in this specimen translate into the identical CDR3. J is TRBJ2-5 and V is TRBV11-2; D gene uncertain. CDR3 length: 11 amino acids. Deletions cut 6 bases from V and 3 bases from J, with 5 bases between. Germline CDR1 is SGHAT and CDR2 is FQNNGV. The CDR3 nucleotides are TGTGCCAGCAGTCCCAAAGAGACCCAGTACTTC. It encodes CASSPKETQYF.

This clone was counted only a few times. Other nucleotide sequences from this sample produce the same CDR3. The chain couples TRBV7-2 to TRBJ1-5, with D tentatively TRBD1 (5 bases). Germline-derived CDR1 and CDR2 are SGHTA and FQGNSA. This CDR3 is 13 amino acids long. The germline V and J ends were trimmed by 5 bases and 4 bases, with 9 bases remaining between them. Here the CDR3 DNA reads TGTGCCAGCAGCATTAGGGGAAATCAGCCCCAGCATTTT. Amino acid sequence: CASSIRGNQPQHF. The entire variable domain, with the rest obtained from reference TRBV7-2 and TRBJ1-5, is as follows: GAGVSQSPSNKVTEKGKDVELRCDPISGHTALYWYRQSLGQGLEFLIYFQGNSAPDKSGLPSDRFSAERTGGSVSTLTIQRTQQEDSAVYLCASSIRGNQPQHFGDGTRLSIL.

V usage is TRBV7-2 and J usage is TRBJ1-2; TRBD1 matches at 10 bases. This CDR3 has 15 residues. Per the germline V gene, CDR1 is SGHTA and CDR2 is FQGNSA. The V segment lost 5 bases and the J segment 4 bases; nucleotides outside the gene matches: 7. CDR3 sequence reads: CASSPRGTGVYGYTF. The CDR3 DNA is TGTGCCAGCAGCCCCAGGGGGACAGGGGTCTATGGCTACACCTTC.

The rearrangement links TRBV30 to TRBJ1-2; the match to TRBD1 covers 8 bases. Germline V gives CDR1 GTSNPN, CDR2 SVGIG (reference sequence). The length of the CDR3 is 15 residues. V was pared by 4 bases and J by 1 base, with 8 bases of the junction left unmatched. CDR3 bases: TGTGCCTGGACCCTAAGGGACAGGAATAACTATGGCTACACCTTC. This codes for CAWTLRDRNNYGYTF.

The chain joins TRBV5-6 to TRBJ2-7; possibly TRBD1 for D (6 bases). The CDR3 is 12 amino acids. Germline CDR1 SGHDT, CDR2 YYEEEE. V shed 0 bases and J shed 10 bases, with 11 bases lying between them. The CDR3 nucleotides read TGTGCCAGCAGCTTGGACAGGGTGGTTCAGTACTTC. Its protein product is CASSLDRVVQYF.

The rearrangement links TRBV10-3 to TRBJ1-1; D unclear. V was cut by 0 bases and J by 4 bases, with 9 bases left in between. The CDR3 is made up of 14 amino acids. Germline CDR1 reads ENHRY; CDR2 reads SYGVKD. In DNA form, the CDR3 reads TGTGCCATCAGTGAGTCGGAGGTGAGCACTGAAGCTTTCTTT. Translation gives CAISESEVSTEAFF.